The 22 T cell receptor beta chains in this list originate from one sample, sequenced in a study of T-cell reconstitution after alpha-beta-depleted transplantation in children. TCRbeta library construction was performed incorporating unique molecular identifiers. TCRdb re-derived calls from the PCR reads in MiXCR, one entry per CDR3 protein. The sample lists roughly 570,000 distinct CDR3 sequences; over 25% were seen once. The starting material was PBMCs, obtained before TCRalphabeta/CD19-depleted stem cell transplant. The origin of the receptors is a boy in the first two years of life with Wiskott-Aldrich syndrome, due to receive a stem cell transplant.

This chain connects TRBV6-8 to TRBJ2-1; 14 bases fit TRBD2. The germline V gene encodes CDR1 MNHGY and CDR2 SAAAGT. Trimming removed 3 bases from V and 7 bases from J; junction bases left unmatched: 11. The CDR3 totals 18 residues. CDR3 DNA sequence: TGTGCCAGCAGTTATTCTCGACTAGCGGGAGGGCCGGGGAATGAGCAGTTCTTC. Translated, it gives CASSYSRLAGGPGNEQFF.

The V gene is TRBV20-1, the J gene TRBJ2-2; 7 bases agree with TRBD2. This CDR3 region has 14 residues. Trimming took 4 bases from V and 4 from J; bases not matched to a gene: 6. Per the germline V gene, CDR1 is DFQATT and CDR2 is SNEGSKA (reference sequence). For the CDR3, the DNA is TGCAGTGCTAATGGACTAGTGGCCACCGGGGAGCTGTTTTTT. Its protein product is CSANGLVATGELFF.

This chain connects TRBV7-7 to TRBJ2-1, with 10 bases that match TRBD2. The CDR3 length is 13 residues. J was trimmed by 15 bases and V by 5 bases; bases with no gene match: 10. Germline CDR1 SSHAT, CDR2 FNYEAQ (reference sequence). In DNA, the CDR3 is TGTGCCAGCAGCAAAATTAGCGGGAGGAGGTGGTTCTTC. Protein sequence: CASSKISGRRWFF.

The J gene is TRBJ1-5, the V gene TRBV5-1; 8 bases line up with TRBD1. Germline V gene lookup returns CDR1 SGHRS and CDR2 YFSETQ. J gave up 6 bases and V 0 bases, and 8 bases lay outside the gene matches. CDR3 length: 16 amino acids. CDR3 in amino acids: CASSLDGRGPGQPQHF. In DNA, the CDR3 is TGCGCCAGCAGCTTGGACGGCAGGGGGCCTGGTCAGCCCCAGCATTTT.

This clonotype came up a few times. The V gene is TRBV20-1, the J gene TRBJ2-1, with D perhaps TRBD2 (6 bases). Germline V gives CDR1 DFQATT, CDR2 SNEGSKA (reference sequence). CDR3 length: 14 amino acids. Trimming pared 6 bases from V and 4 bases from J, leaving 16 bases between. CDR3 residues: CSAIRDLNYNEQFF. The CDR3 bases are TGCAGTGCCATTCGGGACTTAAATTACAATGAGCAGTTCTTC.

V usage is TRBV3-1 and J usage is TRBJ1-2; TRBD1 is a possible D gene (5 bases). Germline values: CDR1 LGHDT, CDR2 YNNKEL (reference sequence). The CDR3 extends over 15 amino acids. The germline V and J ends were trimmed by 4 bases and 7 bases, with 19 bases remaining between them. This CDR3 reads CASSPQQATRGGYTF. For the CDR3, the DNA is TGTGCCAGCAGCCCGCAACAGGCCACCCGGGGTGGCTACACCTTC.

The CDR3 nucleotides read TGCGCCAGCAGCTCGACGACAGGGCACTATGGCTACACCTTC. Its protein is CASSSTTGHYGYTF. The chain recombines TRBV5-1 with TRBJ1-2; 7 positions match TRBD1. CDR3 length: 14 residues. Germline assignment: CDR1 SGHRS and CDR2 YFSETQ. Trimming removed 3 bases from V and 3 bases from J; junction bases left unmatched: 5.

J is TRBJ2-1 and V is TRBV12-5; D is undetermined. The CDR3 covers 13 residues. The V end was cut by 7 bases, the J end by 2 bases, with 9 bases between. Germline lookup yields CDR1 LGHNT and CDR2 FRNRAP. The CDR3 loop reads CASATEPYNEQFF. Written as DNA, the CDR3 is TGTGCTAGTGCAACGGAACCCTACAATGAGCAGTTCTTC. The variable domain in full, completed from reference TRBV12-5 and TRBJ2-1, reads DARVTQTPRHKVTEMGQEVTMRCQPILGHNTVFWYRQTMMQGLELLAYFRNRAPLDDSGMPKDRFSAEMPDATLATLKIQPSEPRDSAVYFCASATEPYNEQFFGPGTRLTVL.

This clonotype occurred a few times. The V and J genes are TRBV6-2 or TRBV6-3 and TRBJ2-7; 11 nucleotides match TRBD1. CDR1 and CDR2 (germline): MNHEY, SVGEGT. This CDR3 is 14 amino acids long. The junction had 8 bases not matched to a gene; V was cut back by 7 bases and J by 6 bases. The CDR3 DNA reads as TGTGCCAGCACAAACGCCGGGACAGGGGGCGAGCAGTACTTC. Protein: CASTNAGTGGEQYF.

The chain combines TRBV3-1 with TRBJ2-3, with 11 bases aligning to TRBD2. The V gene's germline CDR1 is LGHDT and CDR2 YNNKEL (reference sequence). After removal of 1 base from V and 6 bases from J, the junction contained 0 bases not matched to a gene. The CDR3 contains 14 residues. The CDR3 DNA reads as TGTGCCAGCAGCCAAGCTAGCGGGGGGGATACGCAGTATTTT. It translates to CASSQASGGDTQYF.

The V call is TRBV6-5, the J call TRBJ2-5; D could derive from TRBD1 or TRBD2 (5 bases each). The V end was cut by 2 bases, the J end by 5 bases, with 15 bases between. Germline-derived CDR1 and CDR2 are MNHEY and SVGAGI. The CDR3 totals 15 residues. This CDR3 reads CASSYAGGRFETQYF. The CDR3 DNA sequence: TGTGCCAGCAGTTACGCTGGGGGTCGTTTCGAGACCCAGTACTTC.

This clonotype was counted between two and nine times. The chain links TRBV20-1 to TRBJ1-3; possible D gene TRBD1, 6 bases. The length of the CDR3 is 14 residues. Trimming shortened V by 0 bases and J by 2 bases, and 8 bases separated the two germline ends. CDR1 is DFQATT and CDR2 is SNEGSKA in the germline V gene (reference sequence). CDR3 protein: CSARDTGTGNTIYF. The CDR3 DNA reads as TGCAGTGCTAGAGATACAGGGACTGGAAACACCATATATTTT.

V usage is TRBV5-1 and J usage is TRBJ2-1; D is unresolved. V was pared by 4 bases and J by 10 bases, with 9 bases between. Looked up from germline, CDR1 is SGHRS and CDR2 is YFSETQ. The CDR3 has 11 residues. The CDR3 DNA follows: TGCGCCAGCAGCGATAACTACGAGCAGTTCTTC. Translation gives CASSDNYEQFF.

The genes are TRBV12-3 or TRBV12-4 and TRBJ2-7, with 13 nucleotides matching TRBD2. Trimming took 6 bases from V and 3 from J; bases not matched to a gene: 8. The CDR3 loop spans 16 amino acids. The CDR3 sequence is CASSTGLAGAYYEQYF. CDR3 DNA: TGTGCCAGCAGCACAGGACTAGCGGGAGCTTACTACGAGCAGTACTTC.

In the case of this clonotype: Sequence at one end of the junction differs from germline and may be a read error. J is TRBJ1-1 and V is TRBV29-1; TRBD1 is a possible D gene (6 bases). The germline gives CDR1 SQVTM, CDR2 ANQGSEA. The CDR3 extends over 8 amino acids. The CDR3 DNA reads TGCAGCGTTCATACAGGGAGCTTT. It yields the protein CSVHTGSF.

The CDR3 DNA reads as TGTGCCAGCAGCTTAATGGCAGGGGGCTTAATAGATACGCAGTATTTT. Protein: CASSLMAGGLIDTQYF. The genes are TRBV7-2 and TRBJ2-3; TRBD1 matches 8 bases. From germline, CDR1 is SGHTA and CDR2 FQGNSA. The CDR3 is 16 amino acids. V lost 2 bases, J lost 5 bases, and 9 bases stayed unmatched.

This clonotype was seen more than once but under ten times. The CDR3 loop reads CASSLSETEAVDTEAFF. CDR3 nucleotide sequence: TGTGCCAGCAGCCTCTCTGAGACGGAGGCGGTGGATACTGAAGCTTTCTTT. The genes are TRBV27 and TRBJ1-1; no clear D. Trimming took 6 bases from V and 5 from J, leaving 25 bases between them. This CDR3 has 17 amino acids. Germline V CDR1 and CDR2: MNHEY, SMNVEV (reference sequence).

This clonotype was picked up a small number of times. The chain recombines TRBV5-1 with TRBJ2-1; 9 bases line up with TRBD2. Germline V gene data show CDR1 as SGHRS and CDR2 as YFSETQ. The J segment lost 4 bases and the V segment lost 4 bases, leaving 6 bases of the junction unmatched. The CDR3 sequence is 15 residues long. CDR3 amino acids: CASSEPSGVYNEQFF. The DNA of the CDR3 is TGCGCCAGCAGCGAACCTAGCGGGGTGTACAATGAGCAGTTCTTC.

This clonotype has just a few counts. V is TRBV3-1 and J is TRBJ1-1, with 10 bases fitting TRBD1. Germline V lookup: CDR1 LGHDT, CDR2 YNNKEL (reference sequence). V lost 4 bases, J lost 4 bases, and 9 bases stayed unmatched. The CDR3 totals 16 residues. CDR3 coding DNA: TGTGCCAGCAGCCGAACAACCGGGACAGGGGTCACTGAAGCTTTCTTT. Its protein product is CASSRTTGTGVTEAFF. Full variable domain (outside the CDR3, taken from reference TRBV3-1 and TRBJ1-1): DTAVSQTPKYLVTQMGNDKSIKCEQNLGHDTMYWYKQDSKKFLKIMFSYNNKELIINETVPNRFSPKSPDKAHLNLHINSLELGDSAVYFCASSRTTGTGVTEAFFGQGTRLTVV.

This clonotype was counted a few times. This chain links TRBV7-2 with TRBJ2-2; possibly TRBD1 for D (6 bases). The CDR3 is 17 residues long. The germline V gene has CDR1 SGHTA and CDR2 FQGNSA. With 8 bases removed from V and 3 bases from J, the gap between germline ends came to 22 bases. CDR3 sequence: CASRGKSTGSDTGELFF. DNA for the CDR3: TGTGCCAGCCGGGGAAAGAGTACAGGGTCGGACACCGGGGAGCTGTTTTTT.

V and J are TRBV27 and TRBJ2-7, with D perhaps matching TRBD1 (6 bases). The length of the CDR3 is 15 residues. The germline V gene has CDR1 MNHEY and CDR2 SMNVEV (reference sequence). V lost 6 bases and J 4 bases, leaving 19 bases between the germline ends. The CDR3 loop is CASSWLGARRYEQYF. CDR3 nucleotides: TGTGCCAGCAGCTGGCTGGGGGCGCGTCGGTACGAGCAGTACTTC.

This clonotype was counted only a few times. The gene calls are TRBV5-1 and TRBJ2-1; D not certain. Between the trimmed V and J ends, which lost 5 bases and 6 bases, there was a span of 15 bases. This CDR3 has 14 residues. Germline V gene sequence: CDR1 SGHRS, CDR2 YFSETQ. The DNA for the CDR3 is TGCGCCAGCAGGCAGGACGCCATCGTCAATGAGCAGTTCTTC. Amino acid sequence: CASRQDAIVNEQFF.